This T cell receptor (beta chain) was captured in a study of persistence of HIV-infected CD4 T cells. Overall study: Anti-CD3/anti-CD28 stimulation activated a higher proportion of cells than antigen stimulation, with lower memory fraction.

This nonspecific control used anti-CD3/anti-CD28 bead stimulation of CD4+ T cells. Sorting of responding CD4+ T cells relied on upregulated CD40 ligand together with CD69. For at least 4 years, plasma HIV-1 RNA was undetectable (<50 copies/mL). Deletions cut 2 bases from V and 2 bases from J, with 5 bases between. Germline CDR1 and CDR2: SGHTA and FQGNSA. The CDR3 covers 13 residues. This clone was seen a handful of times. As yet, its antigen is unknown. Study-wide findings and caveats: Within sorted populations, more oligoclonal TCRs accompanied more oligoclonal proviruses.

Sequencing used immunoSEQ version 4 in survey mode. Each sample used up to about 1 ug genomic DNA diluted to approximately 9 ng/uL. Generated by immunoSEQ multiplex PCR, the TCRdb table keeps only in-frame clones and is missing some. The sample carries more than 35,000 clones, about nine tenths recorded once. This receptor was taken from an adult man with HIV who was CMV-seropositive. The sample in question was CD4+ T cells sorted from PBMCs after 18-hour stimulation, obtained from a patient who received antiretroviral therapy. The chain is built from TRBV7-2 and TRBJ2-3; D unresolved. The CDR3, as DNA: TGTGCCAGCAGCTTAAGGGACACAGATACGCAGTATTTT. Encoded protein: CASSLRDTDTQYF.